Each of the 25 T cell receptor beta chains below was sequenced from the same sample in a study of T cell responses to AZD1222 COVID-19 vaccine. Generated by immunoSEQ multiplex PCR, the TCRdb table keeps only in-frame clones and is missing some. The sample has fewer than 200,000 clones; 80% to 95% are singletons. The sample in question was peripheral blood, obtained on day 0 of AZD1222 vaccination. All receptors come from an adult in good health.

This chain links TRBV14 with TRBJ1-1; unclear D gene. The CDR3 contains 15 residues. Germline CDR1 is SGHDN and CDR2 is FVKESK. With 0 bases removed from V and 1 base from J, the gap between germline ends came to 9 bases. The CDR3 loop reads CASSQEVHSNTEAFF. Written as DNA, the CDR3 is TGTGCCAGCAGCCAAGAGGTACACTCGAACACTGAAGCTTTCTTT. Drawing the rest from reference TRBV14 and TRBJ1-1, the complete variable domain is EAGVTQFPSHSVIEKGQTVTLRCDPISGHDNLYWYRRVMGKEIKFLLHFVKESKQDESGMPNNRFLAERTGGTYSTLKVQPAELEDSGVYFCASSQEVHSNTEAFFGQGTRLTVV.

The J gene is TRBJ2-2, the V gene TRBV29-1; 8 bases fit TRBD1. With V trimmed by 6 bases and J by 7 bases, 7 bases remained unmatched. Germline CDR1 and CDR2: SQVTM and ANQGSEA. This CDR3 spans 13 amino acids. The DNA for the CDR3 is TGCAGCGTCGCCCACAGGGGGAACGGGGAGCTGTTTTTT. This codes for CSVAHRGNGELFF.

The chain carries TRBV6-2 or TRBV6-3 and TRBJ2-5; D remains ambiguous. CDR1 and CDR2 (germline): MNHEY, SVGEGT. The CDR3 covers 14 residues. The ends were cut back, 0 bases at V and 2 bases at J, with 7 bases in the middle. The CDR3: CASSYSFRQETQYF. The CDR3 DNA reads as TGTGCCAGCAGTTACTCGTTCAGGCAAGAGACCCAGTACTTC.

J is TRBJ1-6 and V is TRBV25-1; 10 nucleotides align to TRBD1. CDR3 length equals 15 residues. Unmatched junction bases numbered 4, after V lost 2 bases and J lost 9 bases. Germline-derived CDR1 and CDR2 are MGHDK and SYGVNS. This CDR3 reads CASSEGQGGRSPLHF. The DNA for the CDR3 is TGTGCCAGCAGTGAAGGACAGGGGGGGCGTTCACCCCTCCACTTT.

The CDR3 DNA is TGTGCCAGTAGTATTGTGGAAACCGTGAATGAGCAGTTCTTC. It specifies CASSIVETVNEQFF. The V and J genes are TRBV19 and TRBJ2-1, with D hard to call. Trimming took off 3 bases at V and 7 bases at J, with 13 bases between the two ends. CDR1 is LNHDA and CDR2 is SQIVND in the germline V gene (reference sequence). The CDR3 covers 14 residues. Full variable domain (missing parts from reference TRBV19 and TRBJ2-1): DGGITQSPKYLFRKEGQNVTLSCEQNLNHDAMYWYRQDPGQGLRLIYYSQIVNDFQKGDIAEGYSVSREKKESFPLTVTSAQKNPTAFYLCASSIVETVNEQFFGPGTRLTVL.

CDR3 coding DNA: TGTGCCAGCAGCTTTGTAACTAGCTCCTACAATGAGCAGTTCTTC. Amino acid sequence: CASSFVTSSYNEQFF. The chain joins TRBV11-2 to TRBJ2-1; D is possibly TRBD2 (5 bases). The CDR3 runs 15 residues. V lost 3 bases to trimming and J lost 0 bases, with 9 bases between them. Looked up from germline, CDR1 is SGHAT and CDR2 is FQNNGV.

V and J are TRBV6-6 and TRBJ1-1, with 11 bases that match TRBD1. The junction had 2 bases not matched to a gene; V was cut back by 4 bases and J by 1 base. Germline CDR1 and CDR2: MNHNY and SVGAGI (reference sequence). The CDR3 consists of 15 residues. This CDR3 reads CASSSGQGANTEAFF. Written as DNA, the CDR3 is TGTGCCAGCAGTTCAGGACAGGGGGCGAACACTGAAGCTTTCTTT.

This rearrangement joins TRBV7-9 to TRBJ1-2, with a possible D match to TRBD1 (5 bases). Germline values: CDR1 SEHNR, CDR2 FQNEAQ (reference sequence). Trimming took 2 bases from V and 6 from J, leaving 16 bases between them. This CDR3 is built from 15 residues. The CDR3 DNA is TGTGCCAGCAGCTTACGGACTCCCGGGGGTGATGGCTACACCTTC. Encoded protein: CASSLRTPGGDGYTF.

The J gene is TRBJ2-5, the V gene TRBV10-3; TRBD1 agrees at 7 bases. Unmatched junction bases numbered 6, after V lost 4 bases and J lost 4 bases. This CDR3 contains 14 residues. CDR1 and CDR2 from the germline V gene are ENHRY and SYGVKD. CDR3 residues: CAISATGNGETQYF. The CDR3, as DNA: TGTGCCATCAGTGCGACAGGGAACGGAGAGACCCAGTACTTC.

The J gene is TRBJ1-2, the V gene TRBV3-1 (or the pseudogene TRBV3-2); D is perhaps TRBD1 (5 bases). The CDR3 sequence is 12 residues long. Germline lookup yields CDR1 LGHDT and CDR2 YNNKEL (reference sequence). V was cut by 8 bases and J by 8 bases, with 15 bases left in between. CDR3 protein: CASQSGARGYTF. The CDR3 nucleotides read TGTGCCAGCCAATCCGGGGCGCGAGGCTACACCTTC.

This clone was recorded once. This rearrangement joins TRBV6-5 to TRBJ2-1; TRBD1 or TRBD2 may be the D gene (6 bases each). CDR3 length: 15 residues. The V end was cut by 8 bases, the J end by 2 bases, with 16 bases between. CDR1 and CDR2 from the germline V gene are MNHEY and SVGAGI. CDR3 in DNA: TGTGCCAGCGGGGACTCCCAGGGGACCTACAATGAGCAGTTCTTC. Translated, it gives CASGDSQGTYNEQFF.

The gene calls are TRBV19 and TRBJ1-4; D might be TRBD1 (5 bases). The CDR3 extends over 14 amino acids. The V gene lost 6 bases and the J gene lost 8 bases, with 16 bases spanning the gap. Germline V CDR1 and CDR2: LNHDA, SQIVND (reference sequence). CDR3 residues: CASSGTVRGEKLFF. The CDR3 bases are TGTGCCAGTAGCGGGACCGTCCGTGGAGAAAAACTGTTTTTT.

The chain employs TRBV13 and TRBJ1-3; 9 bases align to TRBD1. Per germline, CDR1 PRHDT and CDR2 FYEKMQ (reference sequence). The CDR3 is 15 amino acids. Trimming cost V 4 bases and J 4 bases; bases outside gene matches: 5. Here the CDR3 reads CASSSDRGRGNTIYF. In DNA, the CDR3 is TGTGCCAGCAGCTCTGACAGGGGGAGGGGAAACACCATATATTTT.

The V and J genes are TRBV19 and TRBJ1-3; D unclear. V was cut by 7 bases and J by 0 bases, with 16 bases left in between. This CDR3 contains 16 residues. Germline V gene data show CDR1 as LNHDA and CDR2 as SQIVND (reference sequence). The CDR3 DNA is TGTGCCAGTAAGATTACCGCCCAACACTCTGGAAACACCATATATTTT. Translation gives CASKITAQHSGNTIYF.

CDR3 in amino acids: CASSQTSGRDTQYF. The CDR3 DNA reads TGCGCCAGCAGCCAGACTAGCGGGAGAGATACGCAGTATTTT. The chain couples TRBV4-1 to TRBJ2-3; 12 bases map to TRBD2. The ends lost 3 bases at V and 5 bases at J; junction bases unmatched: 0. Germline V CDR1 and CDR2: MGHRA, YSYEKL. This CDR3 contains 14 residues.

The V gene is TRBV2, the J gene TRBJ2-3; TRBD2 agrees at 13 bases. Per germline, CDR1 SNHLY and CDR2 FYNNEI. This CDR3 region has 17 residues. V trimming: 5 bases; J trimming: 0 bases; junction bases outside the gene matches: 5. The CDR3 DNA reads TGTGCCAGCAGTAGGGGACTAGCGGGGTCGAGCACAGATACGCAGTATTTT. Amino acid sequence: CASSRGLAGSSTDTQYF.

The chain combines TRBV19 with TRBJ1-4; D unresolved. V was clipped by 2 bases and J by 8 bases, with 9 bases between them. The CDR3 has 13 amino acids. Germline lookup yields CDR1 LNHDA and CDR2 SQIVND (reference sequence). The CDR3 is CASSIQREEKLFF. CDR3 bases: TGTGCCAGTAGTATACAGAGGGAGGAAAAACTGTTTTTT. The full variable domain, in which reference TRBV19 and TRBJ1-4 provide the parts outside the CDR3, is DGGITQSPKYLFRKEGQNVTLSCEQNLNHDAMYWYRQDPGQGLRLIYYSQIVNDFQKGDIAEGYSVSREKKESFPLTVTSAQKNPTAFYLCASSIQREEKLFFGSGTQLSVL.

The chain joins TRBV6-5 to TRBJ1-6; D gene unclear. The germline V and J ends were trimmed by 6 bases and 7 bases, with 13 bases remaining between them. Looked up from germline, CDR1 is MNHEY and CDR2 is SVGAGI. The length of the CDR3 is 14 residues. Here the CDR3 reads CASRTLPENSPLHF. The CDR3 DNA reads as TGTGCCAGCAGGACGCTCCCCGAGAATTCACCCCTCCACTTT.

The chain uses TRBV28 and TRBJ1-6, with D maybe TRBD1 (6 bases). This CDR3 has 17 residues. CDR1 is MDHEN, CDR2 SYDVKM, per germline. Deletions cut 5 bases from V and 3 bases from J, with 17 bases between. CDR3 DNA: TGTGCCAGCAGTCCCCCTGGGGGGGCCTTCTATAATTCACCCCTCCACTTT. It is translated as CASSPPGGAFYNSPLHF.

A single count supports this clone. The V gene is TRBV28, the J gene TRBJ1-5; no clear D. Looked up from germline, CDR1 is MDHEN and CDR2 is SYDVKM. With 3 bases removed from V and 1 base from J, the gap between germline ends came to 16 bases. The CDR3 sequence is 17 residues long. The CDR3 region is CASSFSYVYRSNQPQHF. CDR3 DNA sequence: TGTGCCAGCAGTTTTTCATATGTTTACAGAAGCAATCAGCCCCAGCATTTT.

The J gene is TRBJ1-5, the V gene TRBV5-5, with TRBD1 identical over 8 bases. The junction had 5 bases not matched to a gene; V was cut back by 3 bases and J by 6 bases. Germline CDR1 reads SGHKS; CDR2 reads YYEKEE (reference sequence). CDR3 length equals 14 residues. CDR3 in DNA: TGTGCCAGCAGCTCAACAGGGACAGGTCAGCCCCAGCATTTT. Encoded protein: CASSSTGTGQPQHF.

Comment on this clone: Relative to the germline gene, one junction end is altered; a read error may explain this. The chain joins TRBV7-7 to TRBJ1-1, with D perhaps TRBD1 (5 bases). Germline CDR1 reads SSHAT; CDR2 reads FNYEAQ (reference sequence). The CDR3 has 15 amino acids. The CDR3 DNA reads TGTGCTAGCAGCCCGTACCGAGGGGTCGACACTGAAGCTTTCTTT. Translating it yields CASSPYRGVDTEAFF.

V usage is TRBV27 and J usage is TRBJ1-1; D uncertain. The CDR3 totals 13 residues. Germline V gives CDR1 MNHEY, CDR2 SMNVEV (reference sequence). Deletions cut 4 bases from V and 3 bases from J, with 9 bases between. The CDR3 region is CASSYRRDTEAFF. The CDR3 nucleotides are TGTGCCAGCAGTTACCGTAGGGACACTGAAGCTTTCTTT.

The chain has TRBV5-4 and TRBJ2-1; D ambiguous. The CDR3 spans 14 residues. Germline CDR1 is SGHNT and CDR2 is YYREEE (reference sequence). V lost 2 bases and J 6 bases, leaving 12 bases between the germline ends. The CDR3 region is CASSFDPSGNEQFF. The CDR3 DNA is TGTGCCAGCAGCTTCGACCCGTCGGGCAATGAGCAGTTCTTC.

This chain connects TRBV24-1 to TRBJ2-3; 8 nucleotides align to TRBD2. The J segment lost 1 base and the V segment lost 3 bases, leaving 11 bases of the junction unmatched. The CDR3 has 18 amino acids. Per the germline V gene, CDR1 is KGHDR and CDR2 is SFDVKD. The CDR3 coding sequence is TGTGCCACCAGTGATCCCTACGGAAGCGGGGGAGGCACAGATACGCAGTATTTT. It codes for CATSDPYGSGGGTDTQYF.